One sample yielded the 10 T cell receptor beta chains listed below, sequenced in a study of blood T cell repertoires in COVID-19 (dated by TCRdb to 2018 to 2021). The library was made by the immunoSEQ multiplex PCR assay. The source is immuneACCESS, and TCRdb retained only in-frame sequences with V and J called. Part of the clones is not carried over; for the studies checked, unresolved V genes explain less than half of this, and the remainder is unexplained. Recorded for this sample are under 300,000 clones; roughly 88% of them occurred a single time. Roughly 2.1% of the sample is in the top ten clones. The sequenced sample was PBMCs or T cells enriched from blood (not recorded which). The receptors come from a middle-aged woman with acute COVID-19.

V gene TRBV24-1 combines with J gene TRBJ2-1, with D tentatively TRBD1 (6 bases). Germline values: CDR1 KGHDR, CDR2 SFDVKD. V was clipped by 4 bases and J by 15 bases, with 21 bases between them. The CDR3 contains 14 residues. CDR3 coding DNA: TGTGCCACCAGTGACCGCCAACCGGACAGCGTTCCGTTCTTC. It specifies CATSDRQPDSVPFF.

This chain connects TRBV6-5 to TRBJ2-1; 8 bases line up with TRBD2. Trimming took 6 bases from V and 7 from J; bases not matched to a gene: 5. Germline CDR1 and CDR2: MNHEY and SVGAGI. The CDR3 totals 13 residues. The CDR3 DNA sequence: TGTGCCAGCAGCCTACCGGGAGGGAATGAGCAGTTCTTC. Its translation is CASSLPGGNEQFF.

The chain joins TRBV3-1 (or the pseudogene TRBV3-2) to TRBJ2-3; weak D call: TRBD2 (6 bases). V lost 2 bases and J lost 1, with 13 bases in between. CDR1 and CDR2 (germline): LGHDT, YNNKEL (reference sequence). The CDR3 is made up of 16 amino acids. The CDR3 region has the DNA TGTGCCAGCAGCCAACCCAGGGACTGGCGCACAGATACGCAGTATTTT. Protein product: CASSQPRDWRTDTQYF.

The J gene is TRBJ1-6, the V gene TRBV19; 11 bases match TRBD1. CDR1 and CDR2 from the germline V gene are LNHDA and SQIVND (reference sequence). V shed 6 bases, J shed 11 bases, and the junction held 15 bases outside the gene matches. CDR3 size: 17 residues. The CDR3 DNA reads as TGTGCCAGTAGCTCACCCCCGGGGACAGGGGGTCGGGCACCCCTCCACTTT. It yields the protein CASSSPPGTGGRAPLHF.

This sequence joins TRBV9 and TRBJ2-1; unclear D gene. CDR3 length: 13 amino acids. V shed 4 bases and J shed 16 bases, with 21 bases lying between them. Per germline, CDR1 SGDLS and CDR2 YYNGEE. The CDR3 coding sequence is TGTGCCAGCAGCCCCGAACCTATATCAATTCGATTCTTC. Protein sequence: CASSPEPISIRFF. Together with reference TRBV9 and TRBJ2-1, the CDR3 gives the full variable domain: DSGVTQTPKHLITATGQRVTLRCSPRSGDLSVYWYQQSLDQGLQFLIQYYNGEERAKGNILERFSAQQFPDLHSELNLSSLELGDSALYFCASSPEPISIRFFGPGTRLTVL.

The chain combines TRBV9 with TRBJ1-1; a possible D gene is TRBD1 (5 bases). The CDR3 totals 15 residues. The germline gives CDR1 SGDLS, CDR2 YYNGEE. V was trimmed by 2 bases and J by 7 bases, leaving 18 bases between them. CDR3 DNA: TGTGCCAGCAGCGTGCGGGACGGCCGAGGAGGTGAAGCTTTCTTT. Protein: CASSVRDGRGGEAFF.

The chain combines TRBV6-6 with TRBJ1-4; 9 bases are a match to TRBD1. The germline CDR1 and CDR2 sequences are MNHNY and SVGAGI (reference sequence). This CDR3 region has 14 residues. Losses at the gene ends were 2 bases for V and 8 bases for J; bases not matched to a gene: 3. The CDR3 reads CASSYRDREEKLFF. For the CDR3, the DNA is TGTGCCAGCAGTTACCGGGACAGGGAGGAAAAACTGTTTTTT.

This clone was seen a single time. The rearrangement links TRBV19 to TRBJ1-4; 8 bases agree with TRBD1. This CDR3 has 15 residues. Germline V gene sequence: CDR1 LNHDA, CDR2 SQIVND (reference sequence). The V gene end was trimmed by 4 bases and the J gene end by 3 bases; junction bases not matched to a gene: 4. CDR3 in amino acids: CASSKDRAANEKLFF. CDR3 coding DNA: TGTGCCAGTAGTAAGGACAGGGCAGCTAATGAAAAACTGTTTTTT.

The chain has TRBV21-1 and TRBJ2-1; the table gives TRBD2 as D, unverified against the DNA. TRBV21-1 is annotated as a pseudogene. This CDR3 comprises 16 residues. CDR3 residues: CASSRIIQRGDNEQFF. In DNA, the CDR3 is TGTGCCAGCAGCAGAATCATCCAGCGGGGAGACAATGAGCAGTTCTTC.

This clone was recorded once. V is TRBV3-1 (or the pseudogene TRBV3-2) and J is TRBJ1-3; 9 bases fit TRBD1. In germline, CDR1 is LGHDT, CDR2 YNNKEL (reference sequence). This CDR3 is 15 amino acids long. V dropped 5 bases and J dropped 0; count of bases not matched to a gene: 2. CDR3 sequence: CASSGTGISGNTIYF. CDR3 coding DNA: TGTGCCAGCAGCGGGACAGGGATCTCTGGAAACACCATATATTTT.